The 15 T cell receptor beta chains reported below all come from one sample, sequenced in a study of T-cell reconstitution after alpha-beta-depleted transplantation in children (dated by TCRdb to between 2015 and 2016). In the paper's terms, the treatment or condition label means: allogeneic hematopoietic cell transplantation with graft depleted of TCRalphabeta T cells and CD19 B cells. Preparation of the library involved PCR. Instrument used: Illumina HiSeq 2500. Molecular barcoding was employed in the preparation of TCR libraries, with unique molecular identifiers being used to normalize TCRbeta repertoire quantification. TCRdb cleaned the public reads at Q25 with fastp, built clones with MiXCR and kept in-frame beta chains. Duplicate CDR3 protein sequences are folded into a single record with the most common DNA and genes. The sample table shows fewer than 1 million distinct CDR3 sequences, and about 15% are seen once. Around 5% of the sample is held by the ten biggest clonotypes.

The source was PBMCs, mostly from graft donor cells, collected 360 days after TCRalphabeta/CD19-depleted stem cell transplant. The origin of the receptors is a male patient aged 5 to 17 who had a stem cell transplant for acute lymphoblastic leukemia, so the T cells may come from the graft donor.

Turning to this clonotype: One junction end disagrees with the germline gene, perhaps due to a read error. The CDR3: CSATGRGAYIEQFF. The CDR3 nucleotides read TGCAGTGCTACCGGCCGGGGGGCCTACATTGAGCAGTTCTTC. The gene calls are TRBV20-1 and TRBJ2-1; maybe TRBD2 (7 bases). This CDR3 is built from 14 residues. CDR1 is DFQATT, CDR2 SNEGSKA, per germline (reference sequence).

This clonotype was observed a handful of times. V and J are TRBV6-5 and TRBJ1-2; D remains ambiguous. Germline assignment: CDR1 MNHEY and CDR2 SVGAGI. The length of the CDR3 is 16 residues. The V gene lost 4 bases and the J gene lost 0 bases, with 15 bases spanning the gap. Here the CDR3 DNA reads TGTGCCAGCAGTTCAGCTATTGGCGGGACTAACTATGGCTACACCTTC. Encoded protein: CASSSAIGGTNYGYTF.

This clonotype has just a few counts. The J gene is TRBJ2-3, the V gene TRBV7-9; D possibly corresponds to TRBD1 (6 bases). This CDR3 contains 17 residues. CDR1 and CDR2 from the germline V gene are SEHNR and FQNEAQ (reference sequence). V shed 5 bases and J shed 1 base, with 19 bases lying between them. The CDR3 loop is CASSLYPTGPGTDTQYF. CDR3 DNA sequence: TGTGCCAGCAGCCTTTATCCGACAGGCCCCGGCACAGATACGCAGTATTTT. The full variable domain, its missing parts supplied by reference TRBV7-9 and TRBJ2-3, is DTGVSQNPRHKITKRGQNVTFRCDPISEHNRLYWYRQTLGQGPEFLTYFQNEAQLEKSRLLSDRFSAERPKGSFSTLEIQRTEQGDSAMYLCASSLYPTGPGTDTQYFGPGTRLTVL.

For the CDR3, the DNA is TGTGCCAGCAGCTTACTCAGTTATACCGGGGAGCTGTTTTTT. This sequence encodes CASSLLSYTGELFF. V usage is TRBV7-8 and J usage is TRBJ2-2; D remains ambiguous. The length of the CDR3 is 14 residues. CDR1 and CDR2 (germline): SGHVS, FQNEAQ. V lost 2 bases to trimming and J lost 5 bases, with 9 bases between them. The full variable domain, with the rest looked up from reference TRBV7-8 and TRBJ2-2, is GAGVSQSPRYKVAKRGQDVALRCDPISGHVSLFWYQQALGQGPEFLTYFQNEAQLDKSGLPSDRFFAERPEGSVSTLKIQRTQQEDSAVYLCASSLLSYTGELFFGEGSRLTVL.

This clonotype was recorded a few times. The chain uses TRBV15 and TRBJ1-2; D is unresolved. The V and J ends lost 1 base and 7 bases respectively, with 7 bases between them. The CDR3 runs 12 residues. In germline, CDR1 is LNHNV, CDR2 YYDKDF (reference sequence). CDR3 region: CATSRARSGYTF. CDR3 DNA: TGTGCCACCAGCAGAGCCAGGAGTGGCTACACCTTC.

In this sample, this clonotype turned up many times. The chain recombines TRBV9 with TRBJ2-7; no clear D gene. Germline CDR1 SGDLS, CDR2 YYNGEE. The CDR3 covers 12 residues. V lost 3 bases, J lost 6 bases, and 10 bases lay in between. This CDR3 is CASSAPGSEQYF. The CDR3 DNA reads TGTGCCAGCAGCGCGCCTGGCAGCGAGCAGTACTTC.

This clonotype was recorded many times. The CDR3: CASSDFFESSNQPQHF. The CDR3 bases are TGTGCCAGCAGTGATTTTTTTGAGTCTAGCAATCAGCCCCAGCATTTT. The chain couples TRBV2 to TRBJ1-5; D is unresolved. CDR1 and CDR2 (germline): SNHLY, FYNNEI. V shed 3 bases and J shed 0 bases, with 12 bases lying between them. This CDR3 is built from 16 residues.

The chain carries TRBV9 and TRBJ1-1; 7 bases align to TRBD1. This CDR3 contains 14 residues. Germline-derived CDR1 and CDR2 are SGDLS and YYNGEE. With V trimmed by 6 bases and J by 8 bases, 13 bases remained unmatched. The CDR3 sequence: CASTMGDSFIEAFF. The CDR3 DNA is TGTGCCAGCACCATGGGGGACAGTTTCATCGAAGCTTTCTTT.

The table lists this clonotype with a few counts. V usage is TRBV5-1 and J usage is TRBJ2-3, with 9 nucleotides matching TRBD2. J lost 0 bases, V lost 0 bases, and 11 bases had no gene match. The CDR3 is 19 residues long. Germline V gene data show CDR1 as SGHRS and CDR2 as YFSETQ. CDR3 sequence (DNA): TGCGCCAGCAGCTTGGCCCTAGCGGGACCTTATGTGAGCACAGATACGCAGTATTTT. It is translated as CASSLALAGPYVSTDTQYF.

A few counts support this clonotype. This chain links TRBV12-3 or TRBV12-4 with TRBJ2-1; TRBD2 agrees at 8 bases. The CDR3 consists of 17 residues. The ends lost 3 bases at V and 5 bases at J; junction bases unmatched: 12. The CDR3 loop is CASSFVPGLGLNNEQFF. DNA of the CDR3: TGTGCCAGCAGTTTTGTTCCGGGACTAGGATTAAACAATGAGCAGTTCTTC.

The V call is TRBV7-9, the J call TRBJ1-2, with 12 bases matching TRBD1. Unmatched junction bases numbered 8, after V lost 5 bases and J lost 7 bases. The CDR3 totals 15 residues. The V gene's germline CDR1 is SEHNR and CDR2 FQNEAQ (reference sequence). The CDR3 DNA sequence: TGTGCCAGCAGCACCAGGGGACAGGGGGCGCTTGGCTACACCTTC. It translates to CASSTRGQGALGYTF.

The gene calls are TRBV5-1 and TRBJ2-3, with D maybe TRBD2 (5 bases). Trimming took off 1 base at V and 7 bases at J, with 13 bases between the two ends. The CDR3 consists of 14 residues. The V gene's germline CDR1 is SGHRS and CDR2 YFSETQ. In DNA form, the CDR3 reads TGCGCCAGCAGCTTGCTCCCGGGAAGATATACGCAGTATTTT. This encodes CASSLLPGRYTQYF.

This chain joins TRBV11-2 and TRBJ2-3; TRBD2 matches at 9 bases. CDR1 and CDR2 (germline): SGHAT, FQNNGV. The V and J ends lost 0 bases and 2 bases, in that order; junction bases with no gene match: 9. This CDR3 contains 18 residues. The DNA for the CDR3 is TGTGCCAGCAGCTTAGAGAAGATATTAGCGGGAGACACAGATACGCAGTATTTT. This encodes CASSLEKILAGDTDTQYF. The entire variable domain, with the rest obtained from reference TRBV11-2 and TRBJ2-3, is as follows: EAGVAQSPRYKIIEKRQSVAFWCNPISGHATLYWYQQILGQGPKLLIQFQNNGVVDDSQLPKDRFSAERLKGVDSTLKIQPAKLEDSAVYLCASSLEKILAGDTDTQYFGPGTRLTVL.

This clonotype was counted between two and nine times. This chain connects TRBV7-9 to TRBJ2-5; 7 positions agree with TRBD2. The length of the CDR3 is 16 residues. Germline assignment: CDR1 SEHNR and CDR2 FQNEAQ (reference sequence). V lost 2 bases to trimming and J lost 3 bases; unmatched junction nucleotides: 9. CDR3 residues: CASSLNRDYHKETQYF. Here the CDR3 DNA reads TGTGCCAGCAGCTTAAACCGGGACTACCATAAAGAGACCCAGTACTTC.

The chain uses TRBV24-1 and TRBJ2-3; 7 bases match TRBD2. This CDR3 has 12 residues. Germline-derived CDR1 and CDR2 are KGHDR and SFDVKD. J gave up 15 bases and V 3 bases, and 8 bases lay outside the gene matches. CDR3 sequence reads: CATSDAWEGQYF. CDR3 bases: TGTGCCACCAGTGATGCGTGGGAGGGCCAATATTTT.